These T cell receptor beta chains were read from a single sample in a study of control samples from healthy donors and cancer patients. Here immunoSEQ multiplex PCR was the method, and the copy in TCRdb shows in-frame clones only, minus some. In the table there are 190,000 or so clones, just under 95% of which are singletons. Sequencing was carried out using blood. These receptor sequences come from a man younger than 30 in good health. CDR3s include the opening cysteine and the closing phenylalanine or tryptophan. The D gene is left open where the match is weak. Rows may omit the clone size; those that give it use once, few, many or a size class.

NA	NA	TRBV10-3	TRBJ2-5	TGTGCCATCAGTGAGTCGGGGCAGCAAGAGACCCAGTACTTC	CAISESGQQETQYF
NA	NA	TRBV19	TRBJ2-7	TGTGCCAGTACCGGGGGGCCTAGCTCCTACGAGCAGTACTTC	CASTGGPSSYEQYF
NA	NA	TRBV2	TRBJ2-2	TGTGCCAGCAGTGATAAGTTAGACACCGGGGAGCTGTTTTTT	CASSDKLDTGELFF
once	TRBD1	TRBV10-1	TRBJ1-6	TGCGCCAGCAGACAGGGGGCTCCCAATTCACCCCTCCACTTT	CASRQGAPNSPLHF
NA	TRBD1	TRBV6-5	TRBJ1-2	TGTGCCAGCAGTCTCACAATTACACAGGGGAGAGGCTACACCTTC	CASSLTITQGRGYTF
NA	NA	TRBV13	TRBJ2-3	TGTGCCAGCAGCCTCCCGGCGCTAGGTGGTACGCAGTATTTT	CASSLPALGGTQYF
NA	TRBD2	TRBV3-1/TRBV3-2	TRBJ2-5	TGTGCCAGCAGCCAAGTTCTAGCCAGCGGGGGTGGGTCTGCCCAGTACTTC	CASSQVLASGGGSAQYF
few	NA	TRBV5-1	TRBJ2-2	TGCGCCAGCAGCCCTAACAGAAACACCGGGGAGCTGTTTTTT	CASSPNRNTGELFF
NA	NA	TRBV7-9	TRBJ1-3	TGTGCCAGCAGCTTAGGAGCCCCGGTCTCTGGAAACACCATATATTTT	CASSLGAPVSGNTIYF
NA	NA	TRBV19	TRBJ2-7	TGTGCCAGTAGTCTGGCGACCTTAACTGAGCAGTACTTC	CASSLATLTEQYF
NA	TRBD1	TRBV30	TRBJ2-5	TGTGCCTGGGCCGGGACAGGGGGCCGGGAGACCCAGTACTTC	CAWAGTGGRETQYF
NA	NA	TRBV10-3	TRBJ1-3	TGTGCCATCGGGGGTAGGGGATCTGGAAACACCATATATTTT	CAIGGRGSGNTIYF
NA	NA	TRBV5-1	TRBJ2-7	TGCGCCAGCAGCCTAGGGACAACCACCTACGAGCAGTACTTC	CASSLGTTTYEQYF
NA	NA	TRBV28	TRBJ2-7	TGTGCCAGCAGTCTCCGGGTCTCCGTTCCGTCCTACGAGCAGTACTTC	CASSLRVSVPSYEQYF
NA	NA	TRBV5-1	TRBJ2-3	TGCGCCAGCTCCAAGACGGGCGCAGATACGCAGTATTTT	CASSKTGADTQYF
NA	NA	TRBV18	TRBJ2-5	TGTGCCAGCTCACCACAATCGAGCGAGACCCAGTACTTC	CASSPQSSETQYF
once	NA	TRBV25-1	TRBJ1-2	TGTGCCAGCAGGGGGTCGAGTTATGGCTACACCTTC	CASRGSSYGYTF
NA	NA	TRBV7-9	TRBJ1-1	TGTGCCAGCAGCTTAGTCAGAGAAGCTTTCTTT	CASSLVREAFF
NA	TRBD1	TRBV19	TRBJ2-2	TGTGCCAGTAGTGTGGGACAGGGGTCCGGGGAGCTGTTTTTT	CASSVGQGSGELFF
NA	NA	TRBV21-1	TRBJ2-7	TGTGCCAGGCGGGACAGGGAGTACGAGCAGTACTTC	CARRDREYEQYF
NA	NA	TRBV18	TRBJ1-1	TGTGCCAGCTCACCACCGAGCACGGGGAGAAACACTGAAGCTTTCTTT	CASSPPSTGRNTEAFF
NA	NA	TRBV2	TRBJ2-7	TGTGCCAGCAGCAACCCCCGGCGAGGGGGCTACGAGCAGTACTTC	CASSNPRRGGYEQYF
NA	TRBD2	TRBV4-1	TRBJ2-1	TGCGCCAGCAGCCAGGGGGGGAGAGGGGACTACCCGCAGTTCTTC	CASSQGGRGDYPQFF
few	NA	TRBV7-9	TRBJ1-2	TGTGCCAGCAGCTTCGGGGACACCAAGGGCTACACCTTC	CASSFGDTKGYTF
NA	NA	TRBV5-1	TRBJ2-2	TGCGCCAGCAGCCTGGTCCCAGCAGTAGGGGAGCTGTTTTTT	CASSLVPAVGELFF
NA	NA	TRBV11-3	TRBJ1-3	TGTGCCAGCAGCACCGGACAAGGGGAGGGGAACACCATATATTTT	CASSTGQGEGNTIYF
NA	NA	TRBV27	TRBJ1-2	TGTGCCAGCAGTTTATCAGGGTCGTATGGCTACACCTTC	CASSLSGSYGYTF
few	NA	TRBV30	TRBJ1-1	TGTGCCTGGAGTGAAAAGGGGTTAACTGAAGCTTTCTTT	CAWSEKGLTEAFF
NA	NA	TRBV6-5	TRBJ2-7	TGTGCCAGCAGCCGACAGCGAGCCTACGAGCAGTACTTC	CASSRQRAYEQYF
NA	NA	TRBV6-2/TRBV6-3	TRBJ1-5	TGTGCCAGCAGTTACATAATTAGGTTTGACCAGCCCCAGCATTTT	CASSYIIRFDQPQHF
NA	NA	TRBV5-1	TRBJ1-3	TGCGCCAGCAGCCAGGACAGAAGCTCTGGAAACACCATATATTTT	CASSQDRSSGNTIYF
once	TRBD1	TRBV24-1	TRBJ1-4	TGTGCCACCAGTGATTCAAGGTCGGGACAGGGCGAGGAAAAACTGTTTTTT	CATSDSRSGQGEEKLFF
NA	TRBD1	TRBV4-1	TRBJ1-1	TGCGCCAGCAGCGACCCCCGGACAGGGAACACTGAAGCTTTCTTT	CASSDPRTGNTEAFF
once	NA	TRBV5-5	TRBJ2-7	TGTGCCAGCAGCTTGATTAGACGGGCTTTCGAGCAGTACTTC	CASSLIRRAFEQYF
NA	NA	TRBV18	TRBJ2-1	TGTGCCAGCTCACCACCTAACCTTGGGTCCTACAATGAGCAGTTCTTC	CASSPPNLGSYNEQFF
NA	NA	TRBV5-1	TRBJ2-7	TGCGCCAGCAGCTCTCACACCAGGGGATGGGTCGTTGCCGACTCCTACGAGCAGTACTTC	CASSSHTRGWVVADSYEQYF
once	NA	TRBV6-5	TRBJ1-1	TGTGCCAGCAGAGGACACTTAGAGAACACTGAAGCTTTCTTT	CASRGHLENTEAFF
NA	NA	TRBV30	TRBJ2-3	TGTGCCTGGAGTGTAATCCGTGGGGATACGCAGTATTTT	CAWSVIRGDTQYF